This entry lists 11 T cell receptor beta chains sequenced from one sample in a study of blood T cell repertoires in COVID-19. Repertoires were generated with immunoSEQ multiplex PCR, while TCRdb's copy carries only in-frame clones and drops some. This sample has fewer than 350,000 clones, with 86% found just once. The material sequenced was peripheral blood. Source of these receptors: a woman aged 30 to 39 with COVID-19, enrolled during active disease.

V usage is TRBV5-5 and J usage is TRBJ2-7; 8 positions match TRBD1. The CDR3 consists of 14 residues. V shed 3 bases and J 5 bases; nucleotides not matched to a gene: 7. CDR1 is SGHKS and CDR2 is YYEKEE in the germline V gene (reference sequence). The CDR3 DNA reads as TGTGCCAGCAGCTCTCCGGACAGGGACCACGAGCAGTACTTC. It translates to CASSSPDRDHEQYF.

This clone came up once. The rearrangement uses TRBV18 and TRBJ2-2; 10 bases agree with TRBD2. V was pared by 4 bases and J by 0 bases, with 2 bases of the junction left unmatched. The length of the CDR3 is 16 residues. Germline CDR1 and CDR2: KGHSH and LQKENI. This CDR3 is CASSRSGGTNTGELFF. In nucleotides, the CDR3 is TGTGCCAGCTCACGTAGCGGGGGGACGAACACCGGGGAGCTGTTTTTT.

On this clone: Additional DNA sequences in this sample encode the identical CDR3. The gene calls are TRBV19 and TRBJ1-2; the D is unclear. Trimming took 0 bases from V and 4 from J, leaving 9 bases between them. Germline V gene data show CDR1 as LNHDA and CDR2 as SQIVND (reference sequence). The CDR3 totals 14 residues. This CDR3 reads CASSIDRGTYGYTF. DNA for the CDR3: TGTGCCAGTAGTATAGATCGTGGCACCTATGGCTACACCTTC.

This chain connects TRBV6-5 to TRBJ2-7; the D gene is possibly TRBD1 (5 bases). Trimming removed 6 bases at V and 0 bases at J, with 15 bases between. Germline CDR1 is MNHEY and CDR2 is SVGAGI. The CDR3 is 15 amino acids. CDR3 DNA: TGTGCCAGCAGGGCGATACAGGTCCTCTCCTACGAGCAGTACTTC. Its protein product is CASRAIQVLSYEQYF.

The V call is TRBV5-1, the J call TRBJ2-7; 11 bases agree with TRBD1. The ends lost 4 bases at V and 8 bases at J; junction bases unmatched: 8. Germline loops: CDR1 SGHRS, CDR2 YFSETQ. This CDR3 spans 14 amino acids. The CDR3 DNA is TGCGCCAGCAGCCCCGGGACAGGGGGATTTCAGCAGTACTTC. The encoded protein is CASSPGTGGFQQYF.

The chain joins TRBV7-2 to TRBJ2-7; D might be TRBD2 (6 bases). The CDR3 spans 14 residues. V dropped 4 bases and J dropped 2 bases, with 12 bases sitting between them. Looked up from germline, CDR1 is SGHTA and CDR2 is FQGNSA. The CDR3 region is CASSYGGTPYEQYF. The CDR3 coding sequence is TGTGCCAGCAGCTACGGGGGAACCCCCTACGAGCAGTACTTC. The full variable domain, its missing parts supplied by reference TRBV7-2 and TRBJ2-7, is GAGVSQSPSNKVTEKGKDVELRCDPISGHTALYWYRQSLGQGLEFLIYFQGNSAPDKSGLPSDRFSAERTGGSVSTLTIQRTQQEDSAVYLCASSYGGTPYEQYFGPGTRLTVT.

This clone has only one observation. The V gene is TRBV7-8, the J gene TRBJ2-2; 9 nucleotides agree with TRBD2. The CDR3 extends over 17 amino acids. Germline V gene lookup returns CDR1 SGHVS and CDR2 FQNEAQ. V was pared by 5 bases and J by 4 bases, with 11 bases of the junction left unmatched. The CDR3 bases are TGTGCCAGCAGCCCGGGAGAAGGACTAGCGACCACCGGGGAGCTGTTTTTT. This gives the protein CASSPGEGLATTGELFF.

CDR3 protein: CASSDSHLETQYF. CDR3 nucleotides: TGTGCCAGCAGCGACAGCCATTTAGAGACCCAGTACTTC. The chain couples TRBV5-4 to TRBJ2-5; perhaps TRBD1 as D (5 bases). The V gene's germline CDR1 is SGHNT and CDR2 YYREEE (reference sequence). The CDR3 runs to 13 residues. With 4 bases removed from V and 4 bases from J, the gap between germline ends came to 11 bases.

This chain uses TRBV7-9 with TRBJ1-1, with 9 bases aligning to TRBD1. Germline CDR1 and CDR2: SEHNR and FQNEAQ (reference sequence). The CDR3 spans 13 residues. J was trimmed by 8 bases and V by 3 bases; bases with no gene match: 4. CDR3 sequence: CASSFPGQGEAFF. CDR3 coding DNA: TGTGCCAGCAGCTTTCCGGGACAGGGCGAAGCTTTCTTT.

This chain connects TRBV9 to TRBJ2-5; a possible D gene is TRBD2 (5 bases). In germline, CDR1 is SGDLS, CDR2 YYNGEE. Trimming stripped 4 bases from V and 4 bases from J, with 11 bases between. The CDR3 contains 13 residues. The CDR3 nucleotides are TGTGCCAGCAGCTTTAGCGTTGGAGAGACCCAGTACTTC. It is translated as CASSFSVGETQYF. Variable domain in full (rest from reference TRBV9 and TRBJ2-5): DSGVTQTPKHLITATGQRVTLRCSPRSGDLSVYWYQQSLDQGLQFLIQYYNGEERAKGNILERFSAQQFPDLHSELNLSSLELGDSALYFCASSFSVGETQYFGPGTRLLVL.

The genes are TRBV19 and TRBJ1-1; D possibly corresponds to TRBD1 (5 bases). CDR3 size: 12 residues. Trimming cost V 7 bases and J 4 bases, with 10 bases left between them. Germline-derived CDR1 and CDR2 are LNHDA and SQIVND (reference sequence). The CDR3 region is CASTGPVTEAFF. The CDR3 coding sequence is TGTGCCAGTACAGGGCCGGTCACTGAAGCTTTCTTT. Combining the CDR3 with reference TRBV19 and TRBJ1-1 gives the whole variable domain DGGITQSPKYLFRKEGQNVTLSCEQNLNHDAMYWYRQDPGQGLRLIYYSQIVNDFQKGDIAEGYSVSREKKESFPLTVTSAQKNPTAFYLCASTGPVTEAFFGQGTRLTVV.